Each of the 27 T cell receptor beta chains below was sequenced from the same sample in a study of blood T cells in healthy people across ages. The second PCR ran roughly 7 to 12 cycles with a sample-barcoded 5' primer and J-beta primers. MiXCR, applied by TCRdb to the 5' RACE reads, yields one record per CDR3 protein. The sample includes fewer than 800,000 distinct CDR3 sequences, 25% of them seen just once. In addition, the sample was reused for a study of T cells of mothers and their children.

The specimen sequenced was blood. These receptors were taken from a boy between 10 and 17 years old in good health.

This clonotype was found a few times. The DNA for the CDR3 is TGTGCCAGCAGAACGGACGCCGCCCCTAATGAAAAACTGTTTTTT. Its protein product is CASRTDAAPNEKLFF. V is TRBV27 and J is TRBJ1-4, with no clear D. The V and J ends lost 6 bases and 3 bases respectively, with 14 bases between them. Germline V gives CDR1 MNHEY, CDR2 SMNVEV (reference sequence). CDR3 length equals 15 residues.

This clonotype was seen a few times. CDR3 residues: CASSKTSDEQFF. The CDR3, as DNA: TGTGCCAGCAGTAAGACTAGCGATGAGCAGTTCTTC. The chain is built from TRBV7-9 and TRBJ2-1; 8 bases fit TRBD2. Trimming at V came to 6 bases and at J to 8 bases, leaving 3 bases not matched to a gene. The CDR3 covers 12 residues. Germline V lookup: CDR1 SEHNR, CDR2 FQNEAQ (reference sequence).

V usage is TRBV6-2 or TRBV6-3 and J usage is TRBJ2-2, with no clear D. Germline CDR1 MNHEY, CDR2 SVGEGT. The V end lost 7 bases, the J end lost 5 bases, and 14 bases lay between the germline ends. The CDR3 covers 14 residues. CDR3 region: CASIDRIGTGELFF. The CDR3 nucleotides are TGTGCCAGCATAGACCGGATCGGGACCGGGGAGCTGTTTTTT.

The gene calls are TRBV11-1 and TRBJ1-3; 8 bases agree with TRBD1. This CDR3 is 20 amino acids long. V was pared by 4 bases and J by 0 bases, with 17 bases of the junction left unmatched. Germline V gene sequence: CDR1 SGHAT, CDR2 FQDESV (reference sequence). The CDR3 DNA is TGTGCCAGCAGCTCAATCGCAGGACAGGGTCCATATTTCTCTGGAAACACCATATATTTT. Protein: CASSSIAGQGPYFSGNTIYF.

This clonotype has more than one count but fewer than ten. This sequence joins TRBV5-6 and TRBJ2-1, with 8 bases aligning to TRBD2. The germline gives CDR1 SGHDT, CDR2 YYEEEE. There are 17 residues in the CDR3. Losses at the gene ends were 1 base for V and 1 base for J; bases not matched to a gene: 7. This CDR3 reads CASSLNGGGPSYNEQFF. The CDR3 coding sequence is TGTGCCAGCAGCTTGAACGGGGGGGGCCCTTCCTACAATGAGCAGTTCTTC.

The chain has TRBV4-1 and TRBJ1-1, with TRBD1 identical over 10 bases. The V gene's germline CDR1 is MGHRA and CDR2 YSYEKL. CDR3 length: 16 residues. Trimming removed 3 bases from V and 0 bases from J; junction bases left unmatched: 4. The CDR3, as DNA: TGCGCCAGCAGCCAGGTGACAGGGGGCGTGAACACTGAAGCTTTCTTT. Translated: CASSQVTGGVNTEAFF.

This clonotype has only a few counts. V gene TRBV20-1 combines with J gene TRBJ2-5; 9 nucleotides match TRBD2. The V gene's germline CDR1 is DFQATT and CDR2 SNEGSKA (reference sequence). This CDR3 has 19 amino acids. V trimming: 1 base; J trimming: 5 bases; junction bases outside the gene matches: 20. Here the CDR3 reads CSARVPLGVAGEGVETQYF. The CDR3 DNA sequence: TGCAGTGCTAGAGTCCCCCTGGGGGTAGCGGGAGAAGGGGTCGAGACCCAGTACTTC.

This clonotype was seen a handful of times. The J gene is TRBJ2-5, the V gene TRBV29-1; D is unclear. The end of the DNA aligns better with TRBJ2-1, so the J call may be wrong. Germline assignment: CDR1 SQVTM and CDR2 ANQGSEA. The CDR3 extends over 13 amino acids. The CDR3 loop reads CSVRLRYLHEQFF. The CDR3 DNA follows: TGCAGCGTTAGGTTAAGGTATCTCCATGAGCAGTTCTTC.

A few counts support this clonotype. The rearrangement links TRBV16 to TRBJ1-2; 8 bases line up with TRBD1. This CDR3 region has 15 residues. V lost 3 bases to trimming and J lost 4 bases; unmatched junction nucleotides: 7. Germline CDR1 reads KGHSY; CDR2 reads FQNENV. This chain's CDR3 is CASSHGIGQGYGYTF. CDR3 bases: TGTGCCAGCAGCCACGGGATAGGACAGGGCTATGGCTACACCTTC.

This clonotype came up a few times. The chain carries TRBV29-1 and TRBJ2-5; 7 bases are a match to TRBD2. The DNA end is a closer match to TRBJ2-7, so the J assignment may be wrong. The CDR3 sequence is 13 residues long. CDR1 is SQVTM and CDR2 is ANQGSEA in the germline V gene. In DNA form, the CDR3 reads TGCAGCGCATGGGGGGGTCTTTCCTACGAGCAGTACTTC. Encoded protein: CSAWGGLSYEQYF.

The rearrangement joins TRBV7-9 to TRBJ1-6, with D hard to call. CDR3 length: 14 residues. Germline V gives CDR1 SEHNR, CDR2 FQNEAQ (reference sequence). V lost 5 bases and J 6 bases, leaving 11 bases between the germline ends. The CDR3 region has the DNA TGTGCCAGCAGCACGACCGTCCGTAATTCACCCCTCCACTTT. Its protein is CASSTTVRNSPLHF.

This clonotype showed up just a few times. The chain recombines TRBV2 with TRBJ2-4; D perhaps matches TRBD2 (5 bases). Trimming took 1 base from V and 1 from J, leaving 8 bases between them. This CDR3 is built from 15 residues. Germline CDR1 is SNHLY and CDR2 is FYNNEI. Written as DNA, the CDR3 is TGTGCCAGCAGTGAAGGAGGGTTGGCCAAAAACATTCAGTACTTC. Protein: CASSEGGLAKNIQYF.

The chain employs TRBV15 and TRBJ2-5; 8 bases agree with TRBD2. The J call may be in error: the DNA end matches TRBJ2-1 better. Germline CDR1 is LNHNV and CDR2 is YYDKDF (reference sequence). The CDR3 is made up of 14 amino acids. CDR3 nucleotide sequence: TGTGCCACCAGCAGAGATCTAGCGGGCAATGAGCAGTTCTTC. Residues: CATSRDLAGNEQFF.

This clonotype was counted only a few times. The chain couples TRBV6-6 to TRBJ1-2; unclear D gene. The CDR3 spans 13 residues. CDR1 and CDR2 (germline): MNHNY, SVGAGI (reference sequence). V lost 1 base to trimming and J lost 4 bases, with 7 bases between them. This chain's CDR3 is CASSYLLPYGYTF. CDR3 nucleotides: TGTGCCAGCAGTTACTTACTACCCTATGGCTACACCTTC.

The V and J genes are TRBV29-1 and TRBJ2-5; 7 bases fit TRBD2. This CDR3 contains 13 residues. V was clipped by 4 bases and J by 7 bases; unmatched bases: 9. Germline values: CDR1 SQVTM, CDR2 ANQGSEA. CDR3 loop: CSVVFGGSGTQYF. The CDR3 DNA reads TGCAGCGTTGTATTCGGGGGGAGTGGGACCCAGTACTTC.

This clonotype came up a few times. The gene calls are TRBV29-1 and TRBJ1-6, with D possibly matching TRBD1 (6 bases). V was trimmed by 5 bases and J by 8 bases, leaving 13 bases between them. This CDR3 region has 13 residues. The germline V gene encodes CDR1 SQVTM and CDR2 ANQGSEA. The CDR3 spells CSVKTAGDSPLHF. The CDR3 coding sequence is TGCAGCGTTAAGACCGCAGGGGATTCACCCCTCCACTTT.

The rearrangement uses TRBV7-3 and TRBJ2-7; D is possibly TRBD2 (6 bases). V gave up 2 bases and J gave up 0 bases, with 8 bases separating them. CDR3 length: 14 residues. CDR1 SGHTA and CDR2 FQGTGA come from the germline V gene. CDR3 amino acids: CASSLGRNSYEQYF. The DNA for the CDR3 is TGTGCCAGCAGCTTAGGGAGGAACTCCTACGAGCAGTACTTC.

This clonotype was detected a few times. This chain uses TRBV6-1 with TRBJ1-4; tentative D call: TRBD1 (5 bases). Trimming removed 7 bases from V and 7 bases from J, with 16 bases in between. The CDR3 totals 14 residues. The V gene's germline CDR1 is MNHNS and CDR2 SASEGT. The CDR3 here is CASTRDPGGEKLFF. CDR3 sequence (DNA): TGTGCCAGCACACGGGATCCCGGGGGTGAAAAACTGTTTTTT.

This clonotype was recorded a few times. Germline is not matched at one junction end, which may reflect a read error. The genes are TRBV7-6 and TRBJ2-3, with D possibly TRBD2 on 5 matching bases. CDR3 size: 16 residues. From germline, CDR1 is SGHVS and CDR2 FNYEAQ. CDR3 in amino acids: CTSSGPRNPNTDTQYF. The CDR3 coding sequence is TGTACCAGCAGCGGCCCCAGAAACCCCAACACAGATACGCAGTATTTT.

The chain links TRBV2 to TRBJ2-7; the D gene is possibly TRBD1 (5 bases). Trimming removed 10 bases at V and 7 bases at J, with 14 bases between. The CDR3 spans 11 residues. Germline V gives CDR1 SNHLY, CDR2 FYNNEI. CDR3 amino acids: CATGQEVEQYF. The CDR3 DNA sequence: TGTGCCACCGGACAAGAGGTGGAGCAGTACTTC.

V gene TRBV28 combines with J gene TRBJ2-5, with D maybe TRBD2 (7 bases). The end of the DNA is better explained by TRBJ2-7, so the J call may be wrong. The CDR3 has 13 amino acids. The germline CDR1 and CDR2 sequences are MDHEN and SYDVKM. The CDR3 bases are TGTGCCAGCACTGGGGGGGCGACCTACGAGCAGTACTTC. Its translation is CASTGGATYEQYF.

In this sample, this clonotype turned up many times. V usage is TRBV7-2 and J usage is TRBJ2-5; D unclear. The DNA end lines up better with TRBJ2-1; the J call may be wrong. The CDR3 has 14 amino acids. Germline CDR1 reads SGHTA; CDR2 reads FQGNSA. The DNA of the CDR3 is TGTGCCAGCAGCCTAGATCCCTCCTTAGGTGAGCAGTTCTTC. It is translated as CASSLDPSLGEQFF.

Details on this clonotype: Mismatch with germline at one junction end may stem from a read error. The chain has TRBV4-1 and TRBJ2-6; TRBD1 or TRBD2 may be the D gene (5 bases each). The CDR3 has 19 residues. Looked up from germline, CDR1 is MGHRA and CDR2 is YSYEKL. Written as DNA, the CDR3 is TGCGCCAGCAGCCAACTAAGCCCCGGGGAACACTCTGGGGCCAACGTCCTGGCTTTC. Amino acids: CASSQLSPGEHSGANVLAF.

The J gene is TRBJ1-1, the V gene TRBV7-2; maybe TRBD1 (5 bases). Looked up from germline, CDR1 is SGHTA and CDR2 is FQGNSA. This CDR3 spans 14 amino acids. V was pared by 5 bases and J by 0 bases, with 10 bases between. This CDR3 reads CASSPWGVNTEAFF. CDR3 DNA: TGTGCCAGCAGCCCCTGGGGGGTGAACACTGAAGCTTTCTTT. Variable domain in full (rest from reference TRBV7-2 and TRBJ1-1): GAGVSQSPSNKVTEKGKDVELRCDPISGHTALYWYRQSLGQGLEFLIYFQGNSAPDKSGLPSDRFSAERTGGSVSTLTIQRTQQEDSAVYLCASSPWGVNTEAFFGQGTRLTVV.

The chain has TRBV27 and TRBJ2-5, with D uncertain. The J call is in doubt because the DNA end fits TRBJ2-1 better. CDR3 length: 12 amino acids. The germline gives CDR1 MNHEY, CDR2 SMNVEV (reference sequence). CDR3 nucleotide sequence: TGTGCCAGCAGTGCGCACCCCAGAGAGCAGTTCTTC. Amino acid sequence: CASSAHPREQFF.

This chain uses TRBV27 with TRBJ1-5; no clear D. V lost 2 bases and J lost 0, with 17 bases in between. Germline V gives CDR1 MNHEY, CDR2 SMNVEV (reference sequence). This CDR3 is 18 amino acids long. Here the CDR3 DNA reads TGTGCCAGCAGTTTAGATCTACAGCATGAAATTAGCAATCAGCCCCAGCATTTT. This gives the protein CASSLDLQHEISNQPQHF.

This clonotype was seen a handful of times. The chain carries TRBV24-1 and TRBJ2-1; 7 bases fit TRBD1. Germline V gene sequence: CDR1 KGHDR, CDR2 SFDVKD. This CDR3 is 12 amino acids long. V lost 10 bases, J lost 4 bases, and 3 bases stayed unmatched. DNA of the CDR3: TGTGCCACGAGGGACAGTTACAATGAGCAGTTCTTC. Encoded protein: CATRDSYNEQFF.